A selection of T cell receptor beta chains follows, all from one sample in a study of tumor-infiltrating lymphocytes in localized non-small cell lung cancer. Profiled with immunoSEQ multiplex PCR; TCRdb holds only in-frame clones, not every one. This table has some 14,000 clones, around 75% appearing once. The sample taken for sequencing was lung tumor tissue. These receptors were collected from a human donor with non-small cell lung cancer. The CDR3 runs from the conserved cysteine through the conserved F or W. Fields, in order: J gene, D gene, V gene, CDR3 protein. D genes are given only for firm matches.

>TRBJ2-7|-|TRBV2
CASSEEGGSYEQYF
>TRBJ2-7|-|TRBV4-1
CASSQGGESSYEQYF
>TRBJ2-2|-|TRBV7-9
CASSYNTGELFF
>TRBJ2-1|TRBD2|TRBV9
CASSARTSGSLYNEQFF
>TRBJ2-2|-|TRBV19
CASTPPGHGTGELFF
>TRBJ1-5|TRBD1|TRBV2
CASRLGSGGQPQHF
>TRBJ1-2|-|TRBV14
CASSGLYGYTF
>TRBJ2-1|TRBD1|TRBV7-7
CASSHRQGIPYNEQFF
>TRBJ2-1|-|TRBV11-2
CASSLPQGRAGLDNEQFF
>TRBJ2-1|-|TRBV4-2
CASSQDLLAAPGNEQFF
>TRBJ2-7|-|TRBV5-8
CASSLGQDHEQYF
>TRBJ1-2|-|TRBV6-5
CASRGTGVRGYTF
>TRBJ2-7|-|TRBV28
CASSLYSVNSYEQYF
>TRBJ1-1|-|TRBV30
CAWSEDLNTEAFF
>TRBJ2-1|-|TRBV30
CASWETYNEQFF
>TRBJ2-7|TRBD1|TRBV30
CAWSFRQGLTYEQYF
>TRBJ1-6|-|TRBV19
CASSRALGRGSPLHF
>TRBJ2-7|-|TRBV19
CASSPQGTSYEQYF
>TRBJ1-2|TRBD1|TRBV19
CASSLRTGADNYGYTF
>TRBJ1-1|TRBD1|TRBV5-1
CASSPWTGGDTEAFF
>TRBJ1-2|-|TRBV7-9
CASSLEEGGYTF
>TRBJ2-1|-|TRBV7-2
CASSLSSAGKQFF
>TRBJ2-1|TRBD2|TRBV5-4
CASSRTSSEQFF
>TRBJ2-7|TRBD2|TRBV5-1
CASSFLAGGTYEQYF